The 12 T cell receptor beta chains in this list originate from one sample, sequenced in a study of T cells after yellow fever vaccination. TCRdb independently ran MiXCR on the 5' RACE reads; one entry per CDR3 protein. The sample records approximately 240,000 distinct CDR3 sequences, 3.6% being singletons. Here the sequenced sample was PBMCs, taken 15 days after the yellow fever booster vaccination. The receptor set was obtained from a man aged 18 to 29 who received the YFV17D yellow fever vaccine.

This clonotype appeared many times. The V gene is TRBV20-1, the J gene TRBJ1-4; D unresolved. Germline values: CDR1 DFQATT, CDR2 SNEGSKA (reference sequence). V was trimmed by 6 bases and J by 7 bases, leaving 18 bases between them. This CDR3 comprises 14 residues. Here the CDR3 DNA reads TGCAGTGCAAGGGCCCCGCCTTATCGTGAAAAACTGTTTTTT. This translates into CSARAPPYREKLFF.

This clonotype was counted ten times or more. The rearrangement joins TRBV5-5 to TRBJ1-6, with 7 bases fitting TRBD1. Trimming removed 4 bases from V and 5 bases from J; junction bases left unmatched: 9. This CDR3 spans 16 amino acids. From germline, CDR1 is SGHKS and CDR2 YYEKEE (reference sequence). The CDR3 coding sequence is TGTGCCAGCAGCGTATCACTGGGGACAGATAATTCACCCCTCCACTTT. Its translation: CASSVSLGTDNSPLHF.

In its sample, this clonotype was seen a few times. The CDR3 region has the DNA TGTGCCAGTAACTTAGGCAGCATGAACACTGAAGCTTTCTTT. Its protein is CASNLGSMNTEAFF. J is TRBJ1-1 and V is TRBV19, with unresolved D. The CDR3 is 14 amino acids. From germline, CDR1 is LNHDA and CDR2 SQIVND (reference sequence). Trimming took off 7 bases at V and 0 bases at J, with 12 bases between the two ends.

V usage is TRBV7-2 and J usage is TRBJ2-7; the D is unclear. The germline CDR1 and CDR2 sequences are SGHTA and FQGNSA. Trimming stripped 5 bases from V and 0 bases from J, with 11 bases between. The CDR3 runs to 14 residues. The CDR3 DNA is TGTGCCAGCAGCCTAACAAGGAGCTCCTACGAGCAGTACTTC. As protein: CASSLTRSSYEQYF.

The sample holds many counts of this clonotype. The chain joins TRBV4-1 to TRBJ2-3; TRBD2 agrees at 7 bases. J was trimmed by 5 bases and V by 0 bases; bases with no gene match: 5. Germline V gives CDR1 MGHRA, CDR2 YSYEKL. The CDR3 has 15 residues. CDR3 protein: CASSQDSGLGDTQYF. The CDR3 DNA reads TGCGCCAGCAGCCAAGATTCCGGACTAGGAGATACGCAGTATTTT.

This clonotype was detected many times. The chain's CDR3 is CASSLYGDSPQETQYF. The CDR3 region has the DNA TGTGCCAGCAGTTTATACGGAGACTCACCCCAAGAGACCCAGTACTTC. The chain couples TRBV27 to TRBJ2-5, with D unresolved. The CDR3 loop spans 16 amino acids. Germline V gene lookup returns CDR1 MNHEY and CDR2 SMNVEV (reference sequence). Trimming shortened V by 1 base and J by 1 base, and 13 bases separated the two germline ends.

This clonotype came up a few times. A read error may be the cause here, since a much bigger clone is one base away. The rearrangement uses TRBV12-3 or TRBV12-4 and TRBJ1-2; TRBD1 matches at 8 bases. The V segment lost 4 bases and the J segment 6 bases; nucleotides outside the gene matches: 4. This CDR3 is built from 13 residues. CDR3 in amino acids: CASSYPTGDGYTF. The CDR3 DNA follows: TGTGCCAGCAGTTACCCGACAGGGGATGGCTACACCTTC.

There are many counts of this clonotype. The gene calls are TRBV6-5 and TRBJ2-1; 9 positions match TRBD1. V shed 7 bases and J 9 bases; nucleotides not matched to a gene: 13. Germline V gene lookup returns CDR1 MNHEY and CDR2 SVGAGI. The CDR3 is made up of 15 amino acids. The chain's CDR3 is CASTSRPTGGSEQFF. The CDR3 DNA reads TGTGCCAGCACTTCCCGCCCGACAGGGGGTTCTGAGCAGTTCTTC.

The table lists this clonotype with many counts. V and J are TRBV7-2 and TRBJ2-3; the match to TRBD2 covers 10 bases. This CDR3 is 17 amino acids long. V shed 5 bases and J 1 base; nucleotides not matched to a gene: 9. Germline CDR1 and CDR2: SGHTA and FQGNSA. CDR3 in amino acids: CASSPRGSGGGTDTQYF. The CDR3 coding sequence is TGTGCCAGCAGCCCCCGGGGGAGCGGGGGGGGCACAGATACGCAGTATTTT.

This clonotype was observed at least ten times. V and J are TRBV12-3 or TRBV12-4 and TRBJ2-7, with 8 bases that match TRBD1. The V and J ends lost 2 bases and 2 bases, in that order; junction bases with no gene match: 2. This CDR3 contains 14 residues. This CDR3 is CASSLLQGAYEQYF. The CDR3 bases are TGTGCCAGCAGTTTACTACAGGGGGCCTACGAGCAGTACTTC.

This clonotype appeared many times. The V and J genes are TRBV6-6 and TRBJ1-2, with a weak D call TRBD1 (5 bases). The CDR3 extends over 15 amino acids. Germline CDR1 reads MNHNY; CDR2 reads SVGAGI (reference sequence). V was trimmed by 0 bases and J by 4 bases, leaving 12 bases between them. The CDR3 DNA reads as TGTGCCAGCAGTTACTCACAGGACTCTGGCTATGGCTACACCTTC. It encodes CASSYSQDSGYGYTF.

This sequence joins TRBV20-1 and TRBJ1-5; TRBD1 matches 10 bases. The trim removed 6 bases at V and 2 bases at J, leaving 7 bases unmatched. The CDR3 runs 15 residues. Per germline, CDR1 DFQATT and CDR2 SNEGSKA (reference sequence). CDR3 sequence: CSAQTGTGGNQPQHF. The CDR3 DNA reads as TGCAGTGCACAGACGGGGACAGGGGGCAATCAGCCCCAGCATTTT.